The sequence of this TCR beta chain was determined in a study of blood T cell repertoires in COVID-19. In the study overall: The United States, Italy and Spain were the sources of the acute and convalescent COVID-19 samples. Sources were T cells, B-cell-depleted T cells, or PBMCs; the material itself was cDNA or gDNA.

In the original processing: From reference gene primer amplification, estimates of nucleated cell counts were derived. Sequenced by immunoSEQ multiplex PCR; TCRdb stores in-frame clones only, minus some. D and trimming come from the DNA, and the V and J calls and clone size come from that table. There are fewer than 30,000 clones in the sample; around 95% occur only once, and more than 3.5% lies in the top ten. Germline-derived CDR1 and CDR2 are SGHRS and YFSETQ. This CDR3 comprises 15 residues. The V gene lost 0 bases and the J gene lost 1 base, with 5 bases spanning the gap. Sequenced material: peripheral blood. The genes are TRBV5-1 and TRBJ2-6; D is ambiguous. The receptor was isolated from a human donor with active COVID-19. The donor label of this sample is uncertain. In DNA form, the CDR3 reads TGCGCCAGCAGCTTGGCCACTTCTGGGGCCAACGTCCTGACTTTC. Translation gives CASSLATSGANVLTF.